This T cell receptor beta chain appears in the sequencing data of a study of OX40 agonist ivuxolimab in advanced cancers. The CDR3 extends over 15 amino acids. The junction had 15 bases not matched to a gene; V was cut back by 6 bases and J by 7 bases. The germline V gene encodes CDR1 SGHVS and CDR2 FQNEAQ. Profiled with immunoSEQ multiplex PCR; TCRdb holds only in-frame clones, not every one. The data hold about 81,000 clones, with approximately 90% observed a single time. This receptor was obtained from an adult with an advanced solid tumor such as melanoma, head and neck, liver or kidney cancer. The chain employs TRBV7-8 and TRBJ2-7, with 7 bases that match TRBD1. The sequenced sample was CD4+ or CD8+ T cells sorted from blood, obtained in a trial of the OX40 agonist ivuxolimab. CDR3 loop: CASSPPGTAYGEQYF. In nucleotides, the CDR3 is TGTGCCAGCAGTCCCCCCGGGACAGCATATGGGGAGCAGTACTTC.